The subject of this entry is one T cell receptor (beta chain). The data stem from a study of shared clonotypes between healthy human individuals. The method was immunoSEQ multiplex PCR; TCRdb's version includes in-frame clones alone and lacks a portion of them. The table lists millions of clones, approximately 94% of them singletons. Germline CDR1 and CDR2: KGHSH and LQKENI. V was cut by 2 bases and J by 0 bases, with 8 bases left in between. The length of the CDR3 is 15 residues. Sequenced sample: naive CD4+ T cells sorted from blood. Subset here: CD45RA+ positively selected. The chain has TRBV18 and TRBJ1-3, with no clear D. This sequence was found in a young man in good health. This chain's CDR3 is CASSPVAGSGNTIYF. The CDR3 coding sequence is TGTGCCAGCTCACCAGTCGCAGGCTCTGGAAACACCATATATTTT.